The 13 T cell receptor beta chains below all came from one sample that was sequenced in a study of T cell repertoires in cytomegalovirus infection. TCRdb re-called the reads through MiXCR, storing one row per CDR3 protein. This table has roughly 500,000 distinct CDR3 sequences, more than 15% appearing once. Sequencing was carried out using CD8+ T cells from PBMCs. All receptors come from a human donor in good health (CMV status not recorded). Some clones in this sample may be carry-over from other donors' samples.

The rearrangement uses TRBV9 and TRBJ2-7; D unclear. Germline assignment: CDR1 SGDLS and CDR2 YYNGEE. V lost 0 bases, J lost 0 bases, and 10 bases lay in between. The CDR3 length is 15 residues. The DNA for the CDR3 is TGTGCCAGCAGCGTAGGGTCCATCTCCTCCTACGAGCAGTACTTC. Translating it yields CASSVGSISSYEQYF.

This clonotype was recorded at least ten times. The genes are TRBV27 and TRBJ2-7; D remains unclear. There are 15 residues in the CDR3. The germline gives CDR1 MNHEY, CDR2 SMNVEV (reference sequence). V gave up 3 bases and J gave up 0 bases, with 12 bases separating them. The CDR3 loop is CASSFVSSGSYEQYF. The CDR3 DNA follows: TGTGCCAGCAGTTTCGTTTCGTCAGGCTCCTACGAGCAGTACTTC.

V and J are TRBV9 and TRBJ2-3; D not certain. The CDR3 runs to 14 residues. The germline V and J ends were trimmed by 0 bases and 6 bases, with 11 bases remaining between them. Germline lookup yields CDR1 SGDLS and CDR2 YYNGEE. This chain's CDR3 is CASSVAILKDTQYF. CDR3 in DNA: TGTGCCAGCAGCGTAGCCATTCTTAAGGATACGCAGTATTTT.

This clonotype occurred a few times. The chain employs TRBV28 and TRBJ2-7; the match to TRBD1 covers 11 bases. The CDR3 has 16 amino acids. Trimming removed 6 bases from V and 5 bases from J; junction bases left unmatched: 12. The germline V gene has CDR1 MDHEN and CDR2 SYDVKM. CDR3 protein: CASSPPVDRGQDEQYF. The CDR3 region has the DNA TGTGCCAGCAGCCCCCCCGTGGACAGGGGGCAAGACGAGCAGTACTTC.

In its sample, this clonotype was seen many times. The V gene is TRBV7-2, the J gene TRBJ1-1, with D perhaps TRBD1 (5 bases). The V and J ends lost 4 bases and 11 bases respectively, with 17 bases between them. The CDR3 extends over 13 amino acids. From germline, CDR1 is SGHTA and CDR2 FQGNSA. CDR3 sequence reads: CASSSSGTQEAFF. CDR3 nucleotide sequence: TGTGCCAGCAGCTCTTCCGGGACGCAGGAGGCTTTCTTT.

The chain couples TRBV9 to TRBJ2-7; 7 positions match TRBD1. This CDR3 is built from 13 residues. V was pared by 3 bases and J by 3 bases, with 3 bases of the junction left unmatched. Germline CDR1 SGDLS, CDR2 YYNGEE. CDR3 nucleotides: TGTGCCAGCAGCGGGGGACAGTTCTACGAGCAGTACTTC. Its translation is CASSGGQFYEQYF.

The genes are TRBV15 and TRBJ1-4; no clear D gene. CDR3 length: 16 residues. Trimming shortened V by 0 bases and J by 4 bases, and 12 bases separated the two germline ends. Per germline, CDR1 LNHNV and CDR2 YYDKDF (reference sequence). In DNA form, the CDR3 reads TGTGCCACCAGCAGAGATTCGGGATTCCATAATGAAAAACTGTTTTTT. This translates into CATSRDSGFHNEKLFF.

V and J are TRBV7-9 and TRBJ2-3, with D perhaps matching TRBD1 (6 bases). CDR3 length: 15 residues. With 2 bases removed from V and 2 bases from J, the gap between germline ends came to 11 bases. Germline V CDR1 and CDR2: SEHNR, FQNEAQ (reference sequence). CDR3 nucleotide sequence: TGTGCCAGCAGCTTAAGAGGGGGTAACACAGATACGCAGTATTTT. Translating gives CASSLRGGNTDTQYF.

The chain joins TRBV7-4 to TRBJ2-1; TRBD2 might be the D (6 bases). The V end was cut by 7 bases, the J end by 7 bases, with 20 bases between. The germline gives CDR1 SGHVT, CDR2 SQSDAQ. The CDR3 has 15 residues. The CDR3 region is CASTTRSAAGNEQFF. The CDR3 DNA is TGTGCCAGCACCACCCGGTCGGCGGCGGGAAATGAGCAGTTCTTC.

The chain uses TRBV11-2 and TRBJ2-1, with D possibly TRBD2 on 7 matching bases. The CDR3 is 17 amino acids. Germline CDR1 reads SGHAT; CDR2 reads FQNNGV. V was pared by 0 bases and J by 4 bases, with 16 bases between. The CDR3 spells CASSLDWGGFEYNEQFF. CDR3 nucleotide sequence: TGTGCCAGCAGCTTAGATTGGGGGGGCTTTGAGTACAATGAGCAGTTCTTC.

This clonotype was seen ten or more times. The CDR3: CATSDLLEGGTDTQYF. The DNA for the CDR3 is TGTGCCACCAGTGATTTGCTGGAGGGAGGCACAGATACGCAGTATTTT. This sequence joins TRBV24-1 and TRBJ2-3, with a possible D match to TRBD2 (6 bases). This CDR3 comprises 16 residues. V dropped 0 bases and J dropped 1 base, with 10 bases sitting between them. CDR1 and CDR2 from the germline V gene are KGHDR and SFDVKD.

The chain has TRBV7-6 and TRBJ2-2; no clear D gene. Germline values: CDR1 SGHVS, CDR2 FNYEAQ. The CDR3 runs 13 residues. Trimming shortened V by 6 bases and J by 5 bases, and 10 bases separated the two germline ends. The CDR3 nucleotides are TGTGCCAGCAGTCCAACATGGACCGGGGAGCTGTTTTTT. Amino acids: CASSPTWTGELFF.

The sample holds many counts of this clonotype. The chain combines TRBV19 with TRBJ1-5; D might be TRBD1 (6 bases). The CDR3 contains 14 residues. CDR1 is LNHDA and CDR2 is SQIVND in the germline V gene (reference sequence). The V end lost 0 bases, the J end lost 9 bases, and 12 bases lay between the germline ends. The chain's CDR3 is CASSIDSDRRPQHF. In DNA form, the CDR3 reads TGTGCCAGTAGTATAGACAGCGACAGGAGGCCCCAGCATTTT.